This is a list of T cell receptor beta chains from one sample in a study of blood T cell repertoires in COVID-19. TCRdb keeps only in-frame clones here, not all; method: immunoSEQ multiplex PCR. In the table there are around 80,000 clones, 88% of which are singletons. Sequenced sample: peripheral blood. All receptors come from a human donor in a cohort sampled during active COVID-19. Each CDR3 is given with its conserved first and last residue. D genes are given only for firm matches. The listing skips clone size in some rows; elsewhere it reads once, few, many or a size class.

V gene	clone size	D gene	J gene	CDR3 protein	CDR3 DNA
TRBV3-1/TRBV3-2	.	TRBD1	TRBJ1-3	CASSLSGTAGNTIYF	TGTGCCAGCAGCCTTTCCGGGACAGCTGGAAACACCATATATTTT
TRBV3-1/TRBV3-2	.	.	TRBJ1-5	CASSLFRDQPQHF	TGTGCCAGCAGCCTGTTCAGGGATCAGCCCCAGCATTTT
TRBV27	.	.	TRBJ2-1	CASSPILTGPGQFF	TGTGCCAGCAGTCCGATCCTTACAGGACCCGGGCAGTTCTTC
TRBV10-3	.	TRBD2	TRBJ2-5	CAISLLAGEQETQYF	TGTGCCATCAGTTTACTAGCGGGGGAGCAAGAGACCCAGTACTTC
TRBV28	few	.	TRBJ1-5	CASSLAFMRRFRNQPQHF	TGTGCCAGCAGTTTAGCGTTTATGCGGCGGTTCCGCAATCAGCCCCAGCATTTT
TRBV28	.	TRBD2	TRBJ2-3	CASSFTSGRADTDTQYF	TGTGCCAGCAGTTTTACTAGCGGGAGGGCAGACACAGATACGCAGTATTTT
TRBV28	.	.	TRBJ2-7	CASSLAGQPYEQYF	TGTGCCAGCAGTTTAGCCGGACAGCCCTACGAGCAGTACTTC
TRBV9	.	.	TRBJ2-5	CASSEPGDRISPQETQYF	TGTGCCAGCAGCGAACCAGGGGATCGAATTTCCCCCCAAGAGACCCAGTACTTC
TRBV5-5	.	.	TRBJ2-3	CASSLPGDTQYF	TGTGCCAGCAGCCTACCGGGAGATACGCAGTATTTT
TRBV2	.	.	TRBJ2-2	CASSVSSPSTGELFF	TGTGCCAGCAGTGTATCTAGCCCGAGCACCGGGGAGCTGTTTTTT
TRBV11-2	.	.	TRBJ2-5	CASVSGGQETQYF	TGTGCCAGCGTATCCGGCGGACAAGAGACCCAGTACTTC
TRBV5-1	.	.	TRBJ2-5	CASSLGQGETQYF	TGCGCCAGCAGCTTGGGGCAGGGTGAGACCCAGTACTTC
TRBV25-1	.	TRBD1	TRBJ1-5	CASSPQGNQPQHF	TGTGCCAGCAGCCCACAGGGGAATCAGCCCCAGCATTTT
TRBV29-1	.	.	TRBJ1-1	CSVARDMNTEAFF	TGCAGCGTTGCCAGGGACATGAACACTGAAGCTTTCTTT
TRBV6-1	once	TRBD1	TRBJ2-7	CASSEAGAGTGVNEQYF	TGTGCCAGCAGTGAAGCTGGCGCCGGGACAGGGGTTAACGAGCAGTACTTC
TRBV6-1	.	.	TRBJ1-2	CASSVPTGTANYGYTF	TGTGCCAGCAGTGTGCCGACAGGCACAGCTAACTATGGCTACACCTTC
TRBV29-1	.	TRBD1	TRBJ2-1	CSVEGTGGHEQFF	TGCAGCGTTGAAGGGACAGGGGGCCATGAGCAGTTCTTC
TRBV12-3/TRBV12-4	.	.	TRBJ1-2	CASSFAGENGYTF	TGTGCCAGCAGTTTCGCCGGGGAAAATGGCTACACCTTC
TRBV29-1	.	.	TRBJ2-1	CSVESGFLGLNEQFF	TGCAGCGTTGAAAGCGGCTTCTTGGGCCTAAATGAGCAGTTCTTC
TRBV27	.	TRBD2	TRBJ2-2	CASSPRTSGSGTGELFF	TGTGCCAGCAGTCCGCGGACTAGCGGGAGTGGGACCGGGGAGCTGTTTTTT
TRBV3-1/TRBV3-2	.	TRBD2	TRBJ2-3	CASSQGRLAGAADTQYF	TGTGCCAGCAGCCAAGGGAGACTAGCGGGAGCGGCAGATACGCAGTATTTT
TRBV19	.	.	TRBJ2-1	CASSAVYNEQFF	TGTGCCAGTAGTGCAGTCTACAATGAGCAGTTCTTC
TRBV7-2	.	.	TRBJ1-2	CASSPRGQIGYTF	TGTGCCAGCAGCCCAAGAGGACAGATCGGCTACACCTTC
TRBV12-3/TRBV12-4	.	.	TRBJ1-1	CASSRTENTEAFF	TGTGCCAGCAGTCGGACAGAGAACACTGAAGCTTTCTTT
TRBV19	once	TRBD1	TRBJ2-5	CASRDRGRETQYF	TGTGCCAGTAGGGACAGGGGGCGAGAGACCCAGTACTTC
TRBV18	.	.	TRBJ1-2	CASSPTGINYGYTF	TGTGCCAGCTCACCAACGGGGATTAACTATGGCTACACCTTC
TRBV9	.	TRBD1	TRBJ1-5	CASSPEDRDQPQHF	TGTGCCAGCAGCCCAGAGGACAGGGATCAGCCCCAGCATTTT
TRBV5-4	.	.	TRBJ1-2	CASSLSGARESYTF	TGTGCCAGCAGCTTGTCTGGGGCACGGGAGAGCTACACCTTC
TRBV7-8	once	TRBD1	TRBJ1-1	CASSFRTGPWTEAFF	TGTGCCAGCAGCTTTAGGACAGGACCGTGGACTGAAGCTTTCTTT
TRBV27	.	.	TRBJ2-3	CASSLRDTQYF	TGTGCCAGCAGTTTGCGAGATACGCAGTATTTT
TRBV11-1	.	TRBD1	TRBJ1-1	CASSSYRGLTEAFF	TGTGCCAGCAGCTCATACAGGGGACTCACTGAAGCTTTCTTT
TRBV2	few	.	TRBJ2-1	CASSDITRPLSFF	TGTGCCAGCAGTGATATTACGAGGCCCCTGTCGTTCTTC
TRBV4-1	.	.	TRBJ2-7	CASSQEDRTPGYEQYF	TGCGCCAGCAGCCAAGAGGATCGGACTCCGGGTTACGAGCAGTACTTC
TRBV6-4	.	TRBD1	TRBJ2-7	CASSDRDRGRNEQYF	TGTGCCAGCAGTGACAGGGACAGGGGGCGGAACGAGCAGTACTTC
TRBV7-2	.	TRBD2	TRBJ2-5	CASSLTSGGPKETQYF	TGTGCCAGCAGCCTAACTAGCGGGGGGCCGAAAGAGACCCAGTACTTC
TRBV28	.	TRBD1	TRBJ1-5	CASSQTGTGVTQPQHF	TGTGCCAGCAGTCAAACCGGGACAGGGGTTACTCAGCCCCAGCATTTT
TRBV5-1	.	TRBD1	TRBJ1-2	CASSVGQGAYGYTF	TGCGCCAGCAGCGTAGGACAGGGGGCTTATGGCTACACCTTC
TRBV18	.	TRBD1	TRBJ2-5	CASSPDRGWQETQYF	TGTGCCAGCTCACCGGACAGGGGGTGGCAAGAGACCCAGTACTTC
TRBV19	.	.	TRBJ1-6	CASSMEAVNNSPLHF	TGTGCCAGTAGTATGGAGGCAGTCAATAATTCACCCCTCCACTTT
TRBV11-2	.	TRBD1	TRBJ1-1	CASSITGGGGYTEAFF	TGTGCCAGCAGCATTACAGGGGGCGGAGGGTACACTGAAGCTTTCTTT
TRBV2	once	.	TRBJ2-5	CASISGLTQETQYF	TGTGCCAGCATATCTGGTCTGACTCAAGAGACCCAGTACTTC
TRBV15	.	TRBD1	TRBJ2-7	CATSRGGTGGGGEQYF	TGTGCCACCAGCAGAGGGGGGACAGGGGGCGGAGGGGAGCAGTACTTC
TRBV6-2/TRBV6-3	few	.	TRBJ1-3	CASSFSDSGNTIYF	TGTGCCAGCAGTTTTTCGGACAGCGGAAACACCATATATTTT
TRBV4-2	.	TRBD2	TRBJ2-1	CASSQQPLAGGYNEQFF	TGTGCCAGCAGCCAACAACCCCTAGCGGGAGGCTACAATGAGCAGTTCTTC